A selection of T cell receptor beta chains follows, all from one sample in a study of blood T cells in healthy people across ages. TCRdb reanalysed the 5' RACE reads using MiXCR and keeps one entry per CDR3 protein. The sample carries some 700,000 distinct CDR3 sequences, 22% recorded once. The sample consisted of blood. These receptors were collected from a man between 65 and 85 years old in good health. The CDR3 runs from the conserved cysteine through the conserved F or W. D genes are given only for firm matches. Some rows mark clone size as missing; the rest say once, few, many or name a class of expanded clone.

D: .
J: TRBJ2-4
V: TRBV27
size: few
CDR3: CASSSLPQAGAKNIQYF
DNA: TGTGCCAGCAGTTCCCTTCCGCAGGCCGGGGCCAAAAACATTCAGTACTTC

D: TRBD2
J: TRBJ2-1
V: TRBV7-9
size: .
CDR3: CASSRAGGETQCF
DNA: TGTGCCAGCAGCCGCGCGGGAGGAGAGACCCAGTGCTTC

D: TRBD2
J: TRBJ2-7
V: TRBV14
size: few
CDR3: CASSQARLAGTHEQYF
DNA: TGTGCCAGCAGCCAAGCCCGGCTAGCGGGAACCCACGAGCAGTACTTC

D: .
J: TRBJ2-7
V: TRBV18
size: few
CDR3: CASSPPIRSGEQYF
DNA: TGTGCCAGCTCACCACCTATTCGGAGTGGAGAGCAGTACTTC

D: TRBD1
J: TRBJ1-5
V: TRBV20-1
size: .
CDR3: CSGERTGNSNQPQHF
DNA: TGCAGTGGAGAGAGGACAGGGAATAGCAATCAGCCCCAGCATTTT

D: .
J: TRBJ2-4
V: TRBV3-1
size: few
CDR3: CASSQAIWGGNIQYF
DNA: TGTGCCAGCAGCCAAGCTATTTGGGGCGGGAACATTCAGTACTTC

D: .
J: TRBJ1-1
V: TRBV6-2/TRBV6-3
size: .
CDR3: CASSRRRGWNTEAFF
DNA: TGTGCCAGCAGTCGCCGCCGGGGGTGGAACACTGAAGCTTTCTTT

D: TRBD1
J: TRBJ1-4
V: TRBV6-5
size: .
CDR3: CASSRNRGDREKLFF
DNA: TGTGCCAGCAGCCGCAACAGGGGTGATCGAGAAAAACTGTTTTTT

D: .
J: TRBJ2-1
V: TRBV6-5
size: few
CDR3: CASSWSRGGEQFF
DNA: TGTGCCAGCAGTTGGAGTAGGGGCGGTGAGCAGTTCTTC

D: .
J: TRBJ2-6
V: TRBV29-1
size: .
CDR3: CSVDEGSGANVLTF
DNA: TGCAGCGTTGATGAGGGATCTGGGGCCAACGTCCTGACTTTC

D: .
J: TRBJ2-1
V: TRBV4-3
size: .
CDR3: CASSQTNTQTYNEQFF
DNA: TGCGCCAGCAGCCAAACCAACACCCAAACCTACAATGAGCAGTTCTTC

D: TRBD1
J: TRBJ1-6
V: TRBV5-6
size: .
CDR3: CASSLQGRRDNSPLHF
DNA: TGTGCCAGCAGCTTACAGGGGAGAAGGGATAATTCACCCCTCCACTTT

D: .
J: TRBJ1-2
V: TRBV10-3
size: few
CDR3: CATTGGTYGYTF
DNA: TGTGCCACGACGGGGGGAACCTATGGCTACACCTTC

D: .
J: TRBJ2-1
V: TRBV7-3
size: few
CDR3: CASSLEGGAYNEQFF
DNA: TGTGCCAGCAGCTTAGAGGGGGGAGCCTACAATGAGCAGTTCTTC

D: .
J: TRBJ2-4
V: TRBV11-2
size: few
CDR3: CASRPSWAPDIQYF
DNA: TGTGCCAGCAGACCTAGCTGGGCCCCAGACATTCAGTACTTC

D: .
J: TRBJ2-4
V: TRBV29-1
size: .
CDR3: CSVEGRQNIQYF
DNA: TGCAGCGTTGAAGGTCGACAAAACATTCAGTACTTC

D: .
J: TRBJ2-1
V: TRBV3-1
size: .
CDR3: CATSRRRAEILGEQFF
DNA: TGTGCCACCAGCCGGAGGCGGGCGGAAATTTTGGGTGAGCAGTTCTTC

D: .
J: TRBJ2-2
V: TRBV7-2
size: few
CDR3: CASQRAWTNTGELFF
DNA: TGTGCCAGCCAAAGGGCATGGACGAACACCGGGGAGCTGTTTTTT

D: .
J: TRBJ2-1
V: TRBV28
size: .
CDR3: CASRDNALNNEQFF
DNA: TGTGCCAGCAGAGACAACGCCTTGAACAATGAGCAGTTCTTC

D: .
J: TRBJ1-2
V: TRBV20-1
size: .
CDR3: CSTGLQNYGYTF
DNA: TGCAGTACCGGACTCCAAAACTATGGCTACACCTTC

D: TRBD1
J: TRBJ1-5
V: TRBV12-3/TRBV12-4
size: .
CDR3: CASSRQGRSQPQHF
DNA: TGTGCCAGCAGCCGACAGGGCCGTTCTCAGCCCCAGCATTTT

D: TRBD2
J: TRBJ2-5
V: TRBV10-3
size: .
CDR3: CATGLAGDETQYF
DNA: TGTGCCACCGGACTAGCGGGGGACGAGACCCAGTACTTC

D: .
J: TRBJ1-1
V: TRBV20-1
size: .
CDR3: CSARATGLWTEAFF
DNA: TGCAGTGCTAGGGCGACGGGCCTGTGGACTGAAGCTTTCTTT

D: TRBD1
J: TRBJ2-7
V: TRBV28
size: few
CDR3: CAGKGTGNTYEQYF
DNA: TGTGCCGGAAAGGGGACAGGGAATACCTACGAGCAGTACTTC

D: .
J: TRBJ2-5
V: TRBV5-1
size: .
CDR3: CASMVSGQETQYF
DNA: TGCGCCAGCATGGTGTCAGGACAAGAGACCCAGTACTTC

D: .
J: TRBJ1-1
V: TRBV4-2
size: .
CDR3: CASSQRSMNTEAFF
DNA: TGTGCCAGCAGCCAACGGAGCATGAACACTGAGGCTTTCTTT

D: TRBD1
J: TRBJ2-1
V: TRBV12-3/TRBV12-4
size: few
CDR3: CASRTTGNSYNEQFF
DNA: TGTGCCAGCAGAACGACAGGGAACTCCTACAATGAGCAGTTCTTC

D: .
J: TRBJ2-1
V: TRBV7-2
size: .
CDR3: CASRPAGTSEQFF
DNA: TGTGCCAGCAGACCAGCCGGGACGAGCGAGCAGTTCTTC

D: TRBD2
J: TRBJ2-1
V: TRBV27
size: .
CDR3: CASSYRGVAGDNEQFF
DNA: TGTGCCAGCAGTTACCGAGGGGTAGCGGGGGATAATGAGCAGTTCTTC

D: .
J: TRBJ2-6
V: TRBV5-1
size: .
CDR3: CASSLAAAAGANVLTF
DNA: TGCGCCAGCAGCTTGGCGGCCGCTGCTGGGGCCAACGTCCTGACTTTC

D: TRBD1
J: TRBJ2-4
V: TRBV20-1
size: once
CDR3: CSASLGQGKGNIQYF
DNA: TGCAGTGCTAGCTTGGGACAGGGAAAAGGGAACATTCAGTACTTC

D: .
J: TRBJ1-2
V: TRBV3-1
size: .
CDR3: CASSGDRDRYGYTF
DNA: TGTGCCAGCAGTGGAGACCGGGATCGCTATGGCTACACCTTC

D: .
J: TRBJ2-1
V: TRBV5-1
size: few
CDR3: CASSLAPRGEQFF
DNA: TGCGCCAGCAGCTTGGCTCCTAGAGGTGAGCAGTTCTTC

D: TRBD1
J: TRBJ1-1
V: TRBV7-2
size: few
CDR3: CASSLTGMIAEAFF
DNA: TGTGCCAGCAGCTTGACAGGGATGATCGCTGAAGCTTTCTTT